Listed below are T cell receptor beta chains from one sample, sequenced in a study of Graves' ophthalmopathy and Graves' hyperthyroidism. TCRdb recomputed calls from the multiplex PCR reads with MiXCR, one row per CDR3 protein. The table lists hundreds of thousands of distinct CDR3 sequences, 22% of them singletons. Sequencing was performed on peripheral blood. All receptors come from a woman aged 18-30 years with stable Graves' hyperthyroidism. Some clones in this sample may be carry-over from other donors' samples. Each CDR3 is given with its conserved first and last residue. The D gene is left open where the match is weak. Rows give clone size only sometimes, using once, few, many, or a class for an expanded clone.

J gene: TRBJ2-5; D gene: TRBD2; V gene: TRBV7-9; clone size: many; CDR3 DNA: TGTGCCAGCAGCCCAAGCGGGAGTGTAATGGAGACCCAGTACTTC; CDR3 protein: CASSPSGSVMETQYF
J gene: TRBJ2-6; D gene: -; V gene: TRBV30; clone size: many; CDR3 DNA: TGTGCCCGCTCACTGGGAGGTGCCAACGTCCTGACTTTC; CDR3 protein: CARSLGGANVLTF
J gene: TRBJ2-5; D gene: -; V gene: TRBV6-5; clone size: few; CDR3 DNA: TGTGCCAGCAGTTACCAGACCACGTACCAAGAGACCCAGTACTTC; CDR3 protein: CASSYQTTYQETQYF
J gene: TRBJ1-1; D gene: -; V gene: TRBV7-9; clone size: -; CDR3 DNA: TGTGCCAGCGGGGGAGGGTACACTGAAGTTTTCTTT; CDR3 protein: CASGGGYTEVFF
J gene: TRBJ2-6; D gene: -; V gene: TRBV27; clone size: few; CDR3 DNA: TGTGCCAGCAGGCGGGCTGGGGCCAACGTCCTGACTTTC; CDR3 protein: CASRRAGANVLTF
J gene: TRBJ1-1; D gene: -; V gene: TRBV28; clone size: many; CDR3 DNA: TGTGCCAGCAGTCCGAACCTAAGAACTGAAGCTTTCTTT; CDR3 protein: CASSPNLRTEAFF
J gene: TRBJ1-2; D gene: TRBD1; V gene: TRBV7-2; clone size: -; CDR3 DNA: TGTGCCAGCAGCCTACGAAGGCAACAGGGGGGCGGCTACACCTTC; CDR3 protein: CASSLRRQQGGGYTF
J gene: TRBJ1-6; D gene: -; V gene: TRBV30; clone size: many; CDR3 DNA: TGTGCCTGCAGGGATTGGGCCGATTCACCCCTCCACTTT; CDR3 protein: CACRDWADSPLHF
J gene: TRBJ1-3; D gene: -; V gene: TRBV6-2/TRBV6-3; clone size: many; CDR3 DNA: TGTGCCAGCTCTGAATACCGAATAGACAGGAGAAACACCATATATTTT; CDR3 protein: CASSEYRIDRRNTIYF
J gene: TRBJ1-1; D gene: -; V gene: TRBV30; clone size: -; CDR3 DNA: TGTGCCTGGAGTGTAATTGGGTCTGGTGAAGCTTTCTTT; CDR3 protein: CAWSVIGSGEAFF
J gene: TRBJ2-2; D gene: -; V gene: TRBV30; clone size: many; CDR3 DNA: TGTGCCTGGAGCGACCTAGGCATCGGGGAGCTGTTTTTT; CDR3 protein: CAWSDLGIGELFF
J gene: TRBJ1-1; D gene: -; V gene: TRBV19; clone size: many; CDR3 DNA: TGTGCCAGTAGTATAGAAATCCGGACAGATATGAACACTGAAGCTTTCTTT; CDR3 protein: CASSIEIRTDMNTEAFF
J gene: TRBJ2-5; D gene: TRBD1; V gene: TRBV12-3/TRBV12-4; clone size: -; CDR3 DNA: TGTGCCATTTCACTGACAGGGGGCGTAGAGACCCAGTACTTC; CDR3 protein: CAISLTGGVETQYF
J gene: TRBJ1-2; D gene: -; V gene: TRBV4-1; clone size: many; CDR3 DNA: TGCGCCAGCAGCCAAGTTGGTACGGCTTATGGCTACACCTTC; CDR3 protein: CASSQVGTAYGYTF
J gene: TRBJ2-7; D gene: -; V gene: TRBV12-3/TRBV12-4; clone size: many; CDR3 DNA: TGTGCCAGCAGCCCATTGAGTATTACCTACGAGCAGTACTTC; CDR3 protein: CASSPLSITYEQYF
J gene: TRBJ1-1; D gene: TRBD1; V gene: TRBV3-1; clone size: -; CDR3 DNA: TGTGCCAGCAGCCCCACCGGGACAGGTTTGAACACTGAAGCTTTCTTT; CDR3 protein: CASSPTGTGLNTEAFF
J gene: TRBJ2-5; D gene: TRBD2; V gene: TRBV24-1; clone size: -; CDR3 DNA: TGTGCCACCAGTGATACCCGGACTAGCGGGGGGCAAGAGACCCAGTACTTC; CDR3 protein: CATSDTRTSGGQETQYF
J gene: TRBJ2-7; D gene: -; V gene: TRBV11-2; clone size: many; CDR3 DNA: TGTGCCAGCAGCCTCTCGGGACTTGACGCCTCCTACGAGCAGTACTTC; CDR3 protein: CASSLSGLDASYEQYF
J gene: TRBJ2-5; D gene: TRBD2; V gene: TRBV7-2; clone size: many; CDR3 DNA: TGTGCCAGCAGCTTCGGGGGGGCCGGGGAGACCCAGTACTTC; CDR3 protein: CASSFGGAGETQYF
J gene: TRBJ2-5; D gene: -; V gene: TRBV6-1; clone size: many; CDR3 DNA: TGTGCCAGCAGTCCGGGATCCGGGGAGGAGACCCAGTACTTC; CDR3 protein: CASSPGSGEETQYF
J gene: TRBJ2-7; D gene: TRBD1; V gene: TRBV7-6; clone size: many; CDR3 DNA: TGTGCCAGCAGCTCCCCTGGGGACAGGGTAAACGAGCAGTACTTC; CDR3 protein: CASSSPGDRVNEQYF
J gene: TRBJ1-5; D gene: -; V gene: TRBV4-1; clone size: few; CDR3 DNA: TGCGCCAGCAGCCAGGGGGCCAACCAAGGCAATCAGCCCCAGCATTTT; CDR3 protein: CASSQGANQGNQPQHF
J gene: TRBJ1-1; D gene: -; V gene: TRBV6-1; clone size: many; CDR3 DNA: TGTGCCAGTAGGAGGGGGGGCACTGAAGCTTTCTTT; CDR3 protein: CASRRGGTEAFF
J gene: TRBJ2-7; D gene: -; V gene: TRBV10-3; clone size: many; CDR3 DNA: TGTGCCATCAGTGATACGAGGGCTTATGAGCAGTACTTC; CDR3 protein: CAISDTRAYEQYF
J gene: TRBJ1-2; D gene: -; V gene: TRBV12-3/TRBV12-4; clone size: many; CDR3 DNA: TGTGCCAGCAGTTCTGCGACAGAGGTTGGAGCATATGGCTACACCTTC; CDR3 protein: CASSSATEVGAYGYTF
J gene: TRBJ1-5; D gene: -; V gene: TRBV28; clone size: few; CDR3 DNA: TGTGCCAGCAGTCAACACCCCCTTATGGGGGGCGGTAGCAATCAGCCCCAGCATTTT; CDR3 protein: CASSQHPLMGGGSNQPQHF
J gene: TRBJ2-6; D gene: -; V gene: TRBV29-1; clone size: -; CDR3 DNA: TGCAGCTCCACCTCTGGGGCCAACGTCCTGACTTTC; CDR3 protein: CSSTSGANVLTF
J gene: TRBJ2-7; D gene: TRBD1; V gene: TRBV24-1; clone size: many; CDR3 DNA: TGTGCCACCAGTGACCCCGGACAGGGGTTCGAGCAGTACTTC; CDR3 protein: CATSDPGQGFEQYF
J gene: TRBJ1-1; D gene: -; V gene: TRBV6-1; clone size: -; CDR3 DNA: TGTGCCAGCAGTCGGACGGGGAAGGGTGACGCTGAAGCTTTCTTT; CDR3 protein: CASSRTGKGDAEAFF
J gene: TRBJ1-1; D gene: -; V gene: TRBV20-1; clone size: -; CDR3 DNA: TGCAGTGCCCCGGGGTGGGCGAACACTGAAGCTTTCTTT; CDR3 protein: CSAPGWANTEAFF
J gene: TRBJ1-5; D gene: -; V gene: TRBV20-1; clone size: few; CDR3 DNA: TGCAGTGTCGGCAGGGCCCAGCCCCAGCATTTT; CDR3 protein: CSVGRAQPQHF
J gene: TRBJ2-2; D gene: TRBD1; V gene: TRBV6-2/TRBV6-3; clone size: many; CDR3 DNA: TGTGCCAGCACCCCCGGGACAGACACCGGGGAGCTGTTTTTT; CDR3 protein: CASTPGTDTGELFF
J gene: TRBJ2-5; D gene: -; V gene: TRBV7-2; clone size: many; CDR3 DNA: TGTGCCAGCAGGCGGTGGGAGACCCAGTACTTC; CDR3 protein: CASRRWETQYF
J gene: TRBJ2-5; D gene: -; V gene: TRBV28; clone size: many; CDR3 DNA: TGTGCCAGCAGTTTCGGTCCCCCCGAGACCCAGTACTTC; CDR3 protein: CASSFGPPETQYF
J gene: TRBJ2-5; D gene: -; V gene: TRBV28; clone size: -; CDR3 DNA: TGTGCCAGCAGTTTCGGGGGGCATGAAGAGACCCAGTACTTC; CDR3 protein: CASSFGGHEETQYF
J gene: TRBJ1-1; D gene: -; V gene: TRBV2; clone size: few; CDR3 DNA: TGTGCCAGCAGGGCCGGGGGCGAAGCTTTCTTT; CDR3 protein: CASRAGGEAFF
J gene: TRBJ2-2; D gene: -; V gene: TRBV18; clone size: few; CDR3 DNA: -; CDR3 protein: CASSPSNFGAGAGELFF
J gene: TRBJ1-1; D gene: -; V gene: TRBV10-3; clone size: many; CDR3 DNA: TGTGCCATCAGTGAGTCCAAGAACACTGAAGCTTTCTTT; CDR3 protein: CAISESKNTEAFF
J gene: TRBJ2-2; D gene: -; V gene: TRBV5-1; clone size: many; CDR3 DNA: TGCGCCAGCAGCTTGGTGATAACTGGAAACACCGGGGAGCTGTTTTTT; CDR3 protein: CASSLVITGNTGELFF
J gene: TRBJ1-2; D gene: -; V gene: TRBV10-3; clone size: -; CDR3 DNA: TGTGCCACCCGACCGGGGGCGGCTAACTATGGCTACACCTTC; CDR3 protein: CATRPGAANYGYTF
J gene: TRBJ1-1; D gene: -; V gene: TRBV24-1; clone size: -; CDR3 DNA: TGTGCCACCAGTGATTCAGTAGGCAGAGTCGCGACGAACACTGAAGCTTTCTTT; CDR3 protein: CATSDSVGRVATNTEAFF
J gene: TRBJ1-5; D gene: -; V gene: TRBV20-1; clone size: many; CDR3 DNA: TGCAGTGCTAGCCGTTCTAAAGAGCAGCCCCAGCATTTT; CDR3 protein: CSASRSKEQPQHF
J gene: TRBJ1-2; D gene: -; V gene: TRBV6-2/TRBV6-3; clone size: many; CDR3 DNA: TGTGCCGCCAGCAGTTCAGTTGGTTCGGGCTACACCTTC; CDR3 protein: CAASSSVGSGYTF
J gene: TRBJ1-1; D gene: -; V gene: TRBV20-1; clone size: once; CDR3 DNA: TGCAGTGCATCCCCGGGTAGTGCCACTGAAGCTTTCTTT; CDR3 protein: CSASPGSATEAFF
J gene: TRBJ1-2; D gene: -; V gene: TRBV3-1; clone size: few; CDR3 DNA: TGTGCCAGCAGCCAGCGACGTACAGGGAGAGCGGCTAACTATGGCTACACCTTC; CDR3 protein: CASSQRRTGRAANYGYTF
J gene: TRBJ1-5; D gene: -; V gene: TRBV4-1; clone size: once; CDR3 DNA: TGCGCCAGCAGCCAAGAGTTGGGTCAGCCCCAGCATTTT; CDR3 protein: CASSQELGQPQHF
J gene: TRBJ2-5; D gene: -; V gene: TRBV18; clone size: -; CDR3 DNA: TGTGCCAGCTCACCGGGCACCCTCGGGGAGACCCAGTACTTC; CDR3 protein: CASSPGTLGETQYF
J gene: TRBJ2-2; D gene: TRBD2; V gene: TRBV20-1; clone size: -; CDR3 DNA: TGCGGGGGAACTACTAGCGGGGAGAACACCGGGGAGCTGTTTTTT; CDR3 protein: CGGTTSGENTGELFF
J gene: TRBJ2-7; D gene: -; V gene: TRBV12-3/TRBV12-4; clone size: many; CDR3 DNA: TGTGCCAGCAGTTCCCCCTCCGCGGGACAGCCATACGAGCAGTACTTC; CDR3 protein: CASSSPSAGQPYEQYF
J gene: TRBJ1-6; D gene: TRBD1; V gene: TRBV10-3; clone size: -; CDR3 DNA: TGTGCCATTAAACAGGGGTTGGATTCACCCCTCCACTTT; CDR3 protein: CAIKQGLDSPLHF
J gene: TRBJ1-1; D gene: -; V gene: TRBV6-5; clone size: few; CDR3 DNA: TGTGCCAGCAGTTATAGTCCGATGAGCACTGAAGCTTTCTTT; CDR3 protein: CASSYSPMSTEAFF